This T cell receptor beta chain derives from a study of molecular identifiers for immune sequencing clone quantification. Study details: With replicates, the RNA of about 20,000 or 100,000 naive CD8 cells was split five ways and four were sequenced.

The CD8+CD4-CCR7+CD45RA+ phenotype defined the sorted naive CD8 T cells. Germline CDR1 is SGHVS and CDR2 is FQNEAQ. The CDR3 is 12 residues long. V lost 4 bases and J 9 bases, leaving 10 bases between the germline ends. Study observations and caveats: In naive cells, under 1% of molecules belonged to clones above 20 RNA copies, against over 97% in effector cells. Spiked-in Jurkat TCR RNA corresponding to one cell was reported as detectable against 750,000 to 1,000,000 naive cells.

This clonotype was seen repeatedly, ten times or more. Its antigen is as yet unknown. TCRdb reanalysed the PCR reads using MiXCR and keeps one entry per CDR3 protein. In the table there are around 480,000 distinct CDR3 sequences, roughly 26% of which are singletons. This clonotype was sampled from a human donor in good health. Some libraries in this study had Jurkat cell RNA spiked in. V and J are TRBV7-8 and TRBJ2-1; tentatively, D is TRBD1 (5 bases). The sequenced material came from naive CD8+ T cells from blood, with Jurkat cell RNA spiked in. Subset reported: FACS-sorted CD8+CD4-CCR7+CD45RA+ naive T cells. The CDR3 region is CASSSDSLEQFF. The CDR3 region has the DNA TGTGCCAGCAGCTCAGACAGCCTTGAGCAGTTCTTC.